This TCR beta chain was sequenced in a study of T cells after posttransplantation cyclophosphamide. Study observations and caveats: TRB clonality was highly associated with recipient CMV seropositivity and reactivation.

The method was immunoSEQ multiplex PCR; TCRdb's version includes in-frame clones alone and lacks a portion of them. This sample has over 25,000 clones, each found more than once. On the day of bone marrow donation, the related graft donor provided peripheral blood. V shed 2 bases, J shed 4 bases, and the junction held 10 bases outside the gene matches. Germline V gives CDR1 SEHNR, CDR2 FQNEAQ (reference sequence). The CDR3 runs to 16 residues. The sample holds many counts of this clone. Its specificity is not known. The chain employs TRBV7-9 and TRBJ1-2, with 7 bases lining up with TRBD1. Source material: PBMCs. The receptor was derived from a woman aged 55-69 years in good health, CMV-negative, and a related stem cell transplant donor. This chain's CDR3 is CASSLLGSGQSYGYTF. The CDR3 nucleotides are TGTGCCAGCAGCTTATTAGGGTCGGGACAGTCCTATGGCTACACCTTC.